This record covers a single T cell receptor beta chain. No antigen is known for it. No base-level quality is on record; no much larger clone is a single base apart. V is pared back by 3 bases and J by 2 bases, with 8 bases lying between the germline termini. The CDR3 sequence holds 13 residues, the cysteine and phenylalanine included. Just CDR3 DNA is preserved here, 39 bases in frame from base 1. CDR1 MDHEN and CDR2 SYDVKM are derived from the germline V gene. This sample is part of a study of Ad26.COV2.S vaccination and SARS-CoV-2 variants (dated by TCRdb to the early 2020s). At the level of the whole study: Donors in the vaccine arm were drawn from COV1001, a phase I-IIa trial of Ad26.COV2.S in healthy adults that was multicentre, randomized, double-blind and placebo-controlled. Ad26.COV2.S was administered intramuscularly at a dose of 5x10^10 or 1x10^11 viral particles, either as one shot or as two shots given 56 days apart. TCRbeta repertoire sequencing served as the tool for gauging how specific and how broad the SARS-CoV-2-reactive T cell receptors were following Ad26.COV2.S vaccination. The TCR-sequenced set comprised around 30 samples: approximately 19 Ad26.COV2.S vaccine recipients, 5 placebo recipients and 8 SARS-CoV-2 convalescent individuals. Trial participants were randomized into five groups of five: low-dose or high-dose Ad26.COV2.S given once or twice, or placebo on both occasions. Investigators did not know the trial group allocation while performing experiments and assessing outcomes.

Overall study outcomes, separate from this receptor: Substantial breadth of spike-specific CD8+ and CD4+ T cell responses was reported after vaccination. Non-spike TCR breadth was comparable between vaccine and placebo recipients, consistent with the vaccine containing only spike. According to the authors, total T cell responses may have been underestimated by the TCR breadth and depth analyses. The study was not powered to compare responses between vaccine doses or regimens. Compared with placebo recipients, Ad26.COV2.S recipients showed higher spike-specific TCR breadth (P = 0.0014).

The immunoSEQ Assay was the method used to sequence TCRbeta CDR3 regions. After extraction, genomic DNA underwent amplification by bias-controlled multiplex PCR, followed by high-throughput sequencing. On the authors' methods: Collapsing and filtering of sequences were performed to quantify the absolute abundance of each unique TCRbeta CDR3 region. T cell fraction was estimated by normalizing TCRbeta template counts to usable DNA, with usable DNA measured through amplification of reference genes found in all nucleated cells. Repertoire TCRs were annotated as SARS-CoV-2-specific when V gene, CDR3 amino acid sequence and J gene were exactly matched to a known reactive TCR set. MIRA supplied the reference SARS-CoV-2 TCR set, which was filtered for enrichment in COVID-19-positive ImmuneCODE repertoires so that public or cross-reactive TCRs were removed. Based on the MIRA antigens, annotated TCRs were further analysed at the level of specific ORF or position within ORF. Breadth was defined as annotated unique rearrangements over total unique productive rearrangements; depth was the summed frequency of those rearrangements. Two-sided Wilcoxon rank-sum tests were applied when comparing TCR breadth between groups. Held by TCRdb, this immuneACCESS table contains in-frame sequences only and omits some clones. Under half of the omission traces to an unresolved V gene where checked; the cause of the rest is unknown. V and J calls plus clone size are reproduced from that table; the DNA served to infer D and trimming. Across this sample there are just under 250,000 clones, with roughly 90% seen only once. Roughly 10% of the sample is taken by the ten largest.

What this sample's treatment or condition label stands for: roughly 20 received Ad26.COV2.S at low or high dose, single or two shots; 5 received placebo; per-sample allocation not given. Repertoires of vaccine and placebo recipients were sequenced from samples collected on day 63 after the first injection. Between 29 July and 7 August 2020, Cohort 1b enrolled about 27 adults aged 18-55 years at one site in Boston, USA. As a vaccine, Ad26.COV2.S was a replication-incompetent adenovirus type 26 vector that expressed a prefusion-stabilized SARS-CoV-2 spike protein derived from the original Wuhan strain.

Here the chain combines TRBV28 and TRBJ2-7; 6 matching bases give a weak D call of TRBD2. The sequence came from a person between 18 and 59 years old who received the Ad26.COV2.S COVID-19 vaccine or a placebo. Sequenced material: peripheral blood, taken in a trial of Ad26.COV2.S vaccine versus placebo. The CDR3 corresponds to CASSFGGPYEQYF. In nucleotide form, the sequence is TGTGCCAGCAGTTTTGGAGGGCCCTACGAGCAGTACTTC.